This TCR beta chain was observed in a study of T cell repertoires in cytomegalovirus infection. Study-level background: Shared public TCR beta signatures pointed to both CMV infection and a matching HLA type. General study findings and limits: Frequencies of public TCR beta families were cumulated, and this identified carriers of CMV plus the relevant HLA. The ex vivo response showed dominance by HLA-C-restricted CMV-specific TCR beta clonotypes.

TCRdb re-analysed the reads in MiXCR, keeping a single row per CDR3 protein. The table has roughly 500,000 distinct CDR3 sequences, roughly 12% seen once. In its sample, this clonotype was seen many times. Its specificity is unknown. This TCR came from a human donor in good health (CMV status not recorded). Some clones in this sample may be carry-over from other donors' samples. The sequenced sample consisted of PBMCs.

In DNA, the CDR3 is TGTGCCATCAGTGCGGCAGGGGAAGATGGAAACACCATATATTTT. Protein: CAISAAGEDGNTIYF. The gene calls are TRBV10-3 and TRBJ1-3; a possible D gene is TRBD1 (6 bases). Per the germline V gene, CDR1 is ENHRY and CDR2 is SYGVKD. The CDR3 is made up of 15 amino acids. V lost 4 bases, J lost 3 bases, and 13 bases lay in between.